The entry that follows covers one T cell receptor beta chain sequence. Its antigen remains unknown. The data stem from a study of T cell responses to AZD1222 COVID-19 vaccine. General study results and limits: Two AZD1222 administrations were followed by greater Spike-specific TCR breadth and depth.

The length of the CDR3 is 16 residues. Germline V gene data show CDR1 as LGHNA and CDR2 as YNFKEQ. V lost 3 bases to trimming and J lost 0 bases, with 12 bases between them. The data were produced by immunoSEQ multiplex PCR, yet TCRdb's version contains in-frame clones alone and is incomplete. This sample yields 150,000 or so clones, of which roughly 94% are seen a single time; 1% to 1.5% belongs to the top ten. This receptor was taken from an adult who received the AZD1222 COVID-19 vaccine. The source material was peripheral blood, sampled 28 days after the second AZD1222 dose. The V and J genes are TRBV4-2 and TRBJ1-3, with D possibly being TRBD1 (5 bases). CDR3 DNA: TGTGCCAGCAGCCAGAGGGGACTATCCTCTGGAAACACCATATATTTT. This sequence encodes CASSQRGLSSGNTIYF.